Below, 9 T cell receptor beta chains from the same sample are listed, as sequenced in a study of blood T cell repertoires in COVID-19. The method was immunoSEQ multiplex PCR; TCRdb's version includes in-frame clones alone and lacks a portion of them. The sample has about 150,000 clones; 75% to 85% are singletons. The sequenced sample was peripheral blood. These TCRs come from a woman in her sixties with COVID-19, enrolled during active disease.

The V gene is TRBV6-5, the J gene TRBJ1-2; D not resolved. The germline CDR1 and CDR2 sequences are MNHEY and SVGAGI. This CDR3 has 15 amino acids. Trimming left V 5 bases short and J 7 bases short, with 20 bases between. Written as DNA, the CDR3 is TGTGCCAGCAGTCCCCCCGGGAGCACTCGGTTTGGCTACACCTTC. Protein product: CASSPPGSTRFGYTF.

The rearrangement links TRBV5-1 to TRBJ2-1; weak D call: TRBD1 (5 bases). Germline V lookup: CDR1 SGHRS, CDR2 YFSETQ. Trimming stripped 7 bases from V and 0 bases from J, with 17 bases between. There are 16 residues in the CDR3. The CDR3 sequence is CASLLGWGNSYNEQFF. The CDR3 DNA follows: TGCGCCAGCCTTCTCGGGTGGGGCAACTCCTACAATGAGCAGTTCTTC. The entire variable domain, with the rest obtained from reference TRBV5-1 and TRBJ2-1, is as follows: KAGVTQTPRYLIKTRGQQVTLSCSPISGHRSVSWYQQTPGQGLQFLFEYFSETQRNKGNFPGRFSGRQFSNSRSEMNVSTLELGDSALYLCASLLGWGNSYNEQFFGPGTRLTVL.

This chain joins TRBV14 and TRBJ2-2; 7 bases align to TRBD1. Unmatched junction bases numbered 6, after V lost 4 bases and J lost 4 bases. This CDR3 region has 15 residues. The germline V gene encodes CDR1 SGHDN and CDR2 FVKESK. The CDR3 spells CASSLNRGATGELFF. DNA for the CDR3: TGTGCCAGCAGCCTAAACAGGGGAGCCACCGGGGAGCTGTTTTTT.

The chain employs TRBV7-9 and TRBJ1-1; TRBD1 aligns across 8 bases. The germline gives CDR1 SEHNR, CDR2 FQNEAQ (reference sequence). After removal of 1 base from V and 7 bases from J, the junction contained 5 bases not matched to a gene. CDR3 length: 14 amino acids. Here the CDR3 reads CASSLGDRGGEAFF. The DNA for the CDR3 is TGTGCCAGCAGCTTAGGAGACAGGGGCGGTGAAGCTTTCTTT. The whole variable domain, filled in from reference TRBV7-9 and TRBJ1-1, reads DTGVSQNPRHKITKRGQNVTFRCDPISEHNRLYWYRQTLGQGPEFLTYFQNEAQLEKSRLLSDRFSAERPKGSFSTLEIQRTEQGDSAMYLCASSLGDRGGEAFFGQGTRLTVV.

The gene calls are TRBV4-1 and TRBJ1-3; D might be TRBD1 (5 bases). Germline CDR1 and CDR2: MGHRA and YSYEKL. V lost 4 bases to trimming and J lost 0 bases, with 19 bases between them. The CDR3 runs 18 residues. CDR3 nucleotides: TGCGCCAGCAGCCTCGAAATCACAGCAGGGATCTCTGGAAACACCATATATTTT. Its protein product is CASSLEITAGISGNTIYF.

This chain uses TRBV24-1 with TRBJ2-2; tentative D call: TRBD1 (7 bases). Germline values: CDR1 KGHDR, CDR2 SFDVKD. V was cut by 2 bases and J by 6 bases, with 12 bases left in between. The CDR3 consists of 15 residues. CDR3 DNA sequence: TGTGCCACCAGTGATTGGGGGGACAGTTCCGGGGAGCTGTTTTTT. Amino acid sequence: CATSDWGDSSGELFF.

The V call is TRBV12-2, the J call TRBJ2-7; the table's D call of TRBD1 was not tested on the DNA. TRBV12-2 is a pseudogene locus. The CDR3 extends over 18 amino acids. DNA of the CDR3: TGTGCAAGTCGCTTAGCGCCGTCCCGGGACAGGGGCGGATACGAGCAGTACGTC. It yields the protein CASRLAPSRDRGGYEQYV.

This clone was counted only a few times. The J gene is TRBJ1-5, the V gene TRBV27; 8 bases fit TRBD1. The CDR3 is 15 amino acids. The J segment lost 6 bases and the V segment lost 5 bases, leaving 9 bases of the junction unmatched. Germline V gene lookup returns CDR1 MNHEY and CDR2 SMNVEV (reference sequence). The CDR3 is CASSPIGQGGQPQHF. CDR3 nucleotide sequence: TGTGCCAGCAGTCCGATAGGACAGGGTGGTCAGCCCCAGCATTTT.

V is TRBV9 and J is TRBJ2-5; D possibly corresponds to TRBD2 (6 bases). This CDR3 spans 17 amino acids. CDR1 is SGDLS, CDR2 YYNGEE, per germline. V lost 0 bases and J 4 bases, leaving 19 bases between the germline ends. CDR3 loop: CASSVGDSGGDSETQYF. CDR3 sequence (DNA): TGTGCCAGCAGCGTAGGGGATAGCGGAGGGGACTCAGAGACCCAGTACTTC.